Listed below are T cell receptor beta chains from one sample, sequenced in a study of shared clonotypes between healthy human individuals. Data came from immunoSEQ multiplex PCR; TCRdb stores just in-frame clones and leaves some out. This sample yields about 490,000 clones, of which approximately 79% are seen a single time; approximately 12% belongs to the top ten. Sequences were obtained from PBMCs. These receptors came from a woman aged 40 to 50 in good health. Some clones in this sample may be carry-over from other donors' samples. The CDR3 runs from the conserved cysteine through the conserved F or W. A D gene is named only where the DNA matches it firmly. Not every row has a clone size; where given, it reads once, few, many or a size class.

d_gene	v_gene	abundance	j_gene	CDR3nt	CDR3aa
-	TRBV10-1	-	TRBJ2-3	TGCGCCAGCAGTTGGACCGTCGGCGAGGGAGCAGATACGCAGTATTTT	CASSWTVGEGADTQYF
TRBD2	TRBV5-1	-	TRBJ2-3	TGCGCCAGCAGCTTGGGCCCAGCGGGAGGGAACACAGATACGCAGTATTTT	CASSLGPAGGNTDTQYF
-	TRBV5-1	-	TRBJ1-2	TGCGCCAGCAGCTTGGCTGGGGGCGATGGCTACACCTTC	CASSLAGGDGYTF
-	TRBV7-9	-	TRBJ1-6	TGTGCCAGCAGCTTCTCAGGGGCATATAATTCACCCCTCCACTTT	CASSFSGAYNSPLHF
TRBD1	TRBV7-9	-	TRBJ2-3	TGTGCCAGCAGCCCCGGTTCCTGGGGACAGGGGATATATACGCAGTATTTT	CASSPGSWGQGIYTQYF
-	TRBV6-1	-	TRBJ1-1	TGTGCCAGCAGTGACCGTGACAGGTTGCTGGTTTTCTTT	CASSDRDRLLVFF
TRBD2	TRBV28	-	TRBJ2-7	TGTGCCAGCACCCCCAGCGGGGCTCCCTACGAGCAGTACTTC	CASTPSGAPYEQYF
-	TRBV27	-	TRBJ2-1	TGTGCCAGCAGTCCCGTGGCGGAGACAAGGGAGTTCTTC	CASSPVAETREFF
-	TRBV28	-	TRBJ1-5	TGTGCCAGCAGTTTGGGGGAGCCCCAGCATTTT	CASSLGEPQHF
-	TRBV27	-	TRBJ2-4	TGTGCCAGCAGTTTTTCTCCCTATAAGGCCAAAAACATTCAGTACTTC	CASSFSPYKAKNIQYF
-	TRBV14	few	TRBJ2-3	TGTGCCAGCAGCCAAGATTCCGGGGGGCCAGATACGCAGTATTTT	CASSQDSGGPDTQYF
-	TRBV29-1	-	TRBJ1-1	TGCAGCGGGAAGACAGCCTTGAACACTGAAGCTTTCTTT	CSGKTALNTEAFF
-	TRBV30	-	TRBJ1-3	TGTGCCTGGACCCACTCTGGAAACACCATATATTTT	CAWTHSGNTIYF
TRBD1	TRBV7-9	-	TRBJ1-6	TGTGCCAGCAGCCCCGGGACAGAATATAATTCACCCCTCCACTTT	CASSPGTEYNSPLHF
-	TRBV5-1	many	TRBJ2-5	TGCGCCAGCAGCTCTGCGGGGGCGAAGGAGACCCAGTACTTC	CASSSAGAKETQYF
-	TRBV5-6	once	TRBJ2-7	TGTGCCAGCAGGACAGAACAGGGAAGGGTAGTCGACTACGAGCAGTACTTC	CASRTEQGRVVDYEQYF
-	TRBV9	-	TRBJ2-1	TGTGCCAGCAGCCCAGAAGCGGGCCTCTACAATGAGCAGTTCTTC	CASSPEAGLYNEQFF
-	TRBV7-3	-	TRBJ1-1	TGTGCCAGCAGCTCCACCCTAGACAGAACTGAAGCTTTCTTT	CASSSTLDRTEAFF
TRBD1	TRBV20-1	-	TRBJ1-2	TGCAGTGCTGGGACAGGGGTGGGCTACACCTTC	CSAGTGVGYTF
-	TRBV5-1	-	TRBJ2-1	TGCGCCAGCAGTTTCTCCTACAATGAGCAGTTCTTC	CASSFSYNEQFF
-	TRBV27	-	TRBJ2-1	TGTGCCAGCAGTTTCCGATCGGCGGCCATCAACTACAATGAGCAGTTCTTC	CASSFRSAAINYNEQFF
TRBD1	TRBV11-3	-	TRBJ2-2	TGTGCCAGCAGCTTCCGTACAGGGGTAAACACCGGGGAGCTGTTTTTT	CASSFRTGVNTGELFF
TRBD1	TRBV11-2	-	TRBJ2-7	TGTGCCACCACTACCGGGACAGGATTTAACCGGCGCTACGAGCAGTACTTC	CATTTGTGFNRRYEQYF
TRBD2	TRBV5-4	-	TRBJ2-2	TGTGCCACGGGAGGGACCGGGGAGCTGTTTTTT	CATGGTGELFF
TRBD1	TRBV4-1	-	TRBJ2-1	TGCGCCAGCAGCCAAGATAGGGCGGGACAGGGTTTTTCCCGGGAGCAGTTCTTC	CASSQDRAGQGFSREQFF
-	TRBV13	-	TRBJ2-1	TGTGCCAGCAGCCTTCCGGGGACGGTCAATGAGCAGTTCTTC	CASSLPGTVNEQFF
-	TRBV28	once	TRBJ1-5	TGTGCCAGCAGTTACGGAGGTAGCAATCAGCCCCAGCATTTT	CASSYGGSNQPQHF
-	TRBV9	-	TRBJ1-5	TGTGCCAGCAGCAGAAATAGCAATCAGCCCCAGCATTTT	CASSRNSNQPQHF
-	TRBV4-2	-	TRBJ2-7	TGTGCCAGCAGCCGTCTCCCTGACTCTCCCTACGAGCAGTACTTC	CASSRLPDSPYEQYF
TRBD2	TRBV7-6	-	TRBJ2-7	TGTGCCAGCAGCTTAGGGGTTAGCGGGAGCTACGAGCAGTACTTC	CASSLGVSGSYEQYF
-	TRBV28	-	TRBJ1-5	TGTGCCAGCAGTTTATCCGCAGGGGTGAGTCAGCCCCAGCATTTT	CASSLSAGVSQPQHF
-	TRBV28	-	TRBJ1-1	TGTGCCAGCAGGGGACTGAACACTGAAGCTTTCTTT	CASRGLNTEAFF
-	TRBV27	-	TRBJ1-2	TGTGCCAGCAGTGGATTGAGGGCGTCTAACTATGGCTACACCTTC	CASSGLRASNYGYTF
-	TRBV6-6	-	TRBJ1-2	TGTGCCAGCAGTTCTGGGGGGAAAGGCTACACCTTC	CASSSGGKGYTF
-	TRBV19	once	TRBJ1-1	TGTGCCAGTAGTATTTCAATTGCATTTCTGGCTGAAGCTTTCTTT	CASSISIAFLAEAFF
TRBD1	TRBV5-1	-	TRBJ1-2	TGCGCCAGCAGCTCGGGGACAGCGAACTATGGCTACACCTTC	CASSSGTANYGYTF
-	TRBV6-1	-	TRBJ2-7	TGTGCCAGCAGTGAACAGTTCTCCTACGAGCAGTACTTC	CASSEQFSYEQYF
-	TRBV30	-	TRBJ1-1	TGTGCCCGCACCTTGGGGGGCAGTAACACTGAAGCTTTCTTT	CARTLGGSNTEAFF
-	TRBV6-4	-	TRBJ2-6	TGTGCCAGCAGTGACTCGGGGGTCCTTGGCGGGGCCAACGTCCTGACTTTC	CASSDSGVLGGANVLTF
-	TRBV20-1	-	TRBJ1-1	TGCAGTGCTAGACGTAACACTGAAGCTTTCTTT	CSARRNTEAFF
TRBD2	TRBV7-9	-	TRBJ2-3	TGTGCCAGCAGCTTAGGACTAGCAGTCACAGATACGCAGTATTTT	CASSLGLAVTDTQYF
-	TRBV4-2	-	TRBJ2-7	TGTGCCAGCAGCCAAGCCCTAGCGAGTAGCTCCTACGAGCAGTACTTC	CASSQALASSSYEQYF
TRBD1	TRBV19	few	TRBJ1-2	TGTGCCACCACCACCGGGACAGGCTATGGCTACACCTTC	CATTTGTGYGYTF